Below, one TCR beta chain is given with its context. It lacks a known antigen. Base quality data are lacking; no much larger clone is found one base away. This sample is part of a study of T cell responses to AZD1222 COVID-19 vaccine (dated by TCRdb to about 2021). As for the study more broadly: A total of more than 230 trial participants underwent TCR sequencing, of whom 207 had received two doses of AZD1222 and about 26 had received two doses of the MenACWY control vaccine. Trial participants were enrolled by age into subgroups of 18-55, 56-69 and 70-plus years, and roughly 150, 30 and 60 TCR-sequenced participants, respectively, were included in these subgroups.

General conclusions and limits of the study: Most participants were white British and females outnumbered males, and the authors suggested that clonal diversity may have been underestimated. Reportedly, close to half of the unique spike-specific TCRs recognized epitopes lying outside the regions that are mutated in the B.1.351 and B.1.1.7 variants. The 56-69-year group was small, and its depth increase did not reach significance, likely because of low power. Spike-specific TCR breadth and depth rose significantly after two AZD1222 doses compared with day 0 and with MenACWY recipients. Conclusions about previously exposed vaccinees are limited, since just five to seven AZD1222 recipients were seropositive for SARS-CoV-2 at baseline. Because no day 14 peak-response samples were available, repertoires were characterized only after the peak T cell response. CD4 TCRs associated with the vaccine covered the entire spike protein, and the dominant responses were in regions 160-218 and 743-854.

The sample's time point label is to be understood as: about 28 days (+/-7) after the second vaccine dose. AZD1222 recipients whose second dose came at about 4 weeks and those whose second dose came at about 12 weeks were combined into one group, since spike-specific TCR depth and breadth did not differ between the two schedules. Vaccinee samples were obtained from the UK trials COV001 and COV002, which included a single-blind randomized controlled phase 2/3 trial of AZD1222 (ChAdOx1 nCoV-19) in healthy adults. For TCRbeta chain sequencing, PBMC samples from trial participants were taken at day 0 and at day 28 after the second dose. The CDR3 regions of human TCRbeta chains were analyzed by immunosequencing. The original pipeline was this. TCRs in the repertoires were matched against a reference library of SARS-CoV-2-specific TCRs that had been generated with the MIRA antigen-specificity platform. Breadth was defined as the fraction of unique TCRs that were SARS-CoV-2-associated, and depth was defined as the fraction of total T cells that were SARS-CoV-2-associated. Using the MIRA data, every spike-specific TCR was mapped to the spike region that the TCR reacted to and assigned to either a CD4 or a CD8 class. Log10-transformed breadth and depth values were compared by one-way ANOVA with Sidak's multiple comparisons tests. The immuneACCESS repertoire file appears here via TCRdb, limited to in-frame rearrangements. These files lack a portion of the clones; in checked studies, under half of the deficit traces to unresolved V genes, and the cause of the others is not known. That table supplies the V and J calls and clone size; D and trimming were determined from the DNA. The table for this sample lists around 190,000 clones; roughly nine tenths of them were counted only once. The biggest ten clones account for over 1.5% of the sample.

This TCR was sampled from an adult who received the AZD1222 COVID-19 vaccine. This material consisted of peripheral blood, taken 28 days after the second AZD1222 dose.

DNA sequence: TGTGCCAGCAGTGGATCGACAGGGCTCGCTAATGAAAAACTGTTTTTT. Its translation is CASSGSTGLANEKLFF. In this chain, TRBV6-2 or TRBV6-3 is recombined with TRBJ1-4, and TRBD1 matches 7 of the central bases. According to the germline V gene, CDR1 reads MNHEY and CDR2 reads SVGEGT. V is cut back by 5 bases and J by 3 bases, with 9 bases in the junction unmatched. Including cysteine and phenylalanine, the CDR3 has 16 amino acids. The DNA shown is the 48-base CDR3, in frame from base 1.